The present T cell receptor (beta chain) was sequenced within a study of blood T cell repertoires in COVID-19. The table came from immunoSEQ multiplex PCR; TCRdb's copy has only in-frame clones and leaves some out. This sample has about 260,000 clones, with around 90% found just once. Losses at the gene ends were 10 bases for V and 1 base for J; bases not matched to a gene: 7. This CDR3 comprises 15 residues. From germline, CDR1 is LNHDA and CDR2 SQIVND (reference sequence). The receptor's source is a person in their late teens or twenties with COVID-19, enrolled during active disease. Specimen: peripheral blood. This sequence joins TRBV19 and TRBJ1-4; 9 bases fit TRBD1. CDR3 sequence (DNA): TGTGCCACCGGGGGACAGGGAGGAACTAATGAAAAACTGTTTTTT. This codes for CATGGQGGTNEKLFF.